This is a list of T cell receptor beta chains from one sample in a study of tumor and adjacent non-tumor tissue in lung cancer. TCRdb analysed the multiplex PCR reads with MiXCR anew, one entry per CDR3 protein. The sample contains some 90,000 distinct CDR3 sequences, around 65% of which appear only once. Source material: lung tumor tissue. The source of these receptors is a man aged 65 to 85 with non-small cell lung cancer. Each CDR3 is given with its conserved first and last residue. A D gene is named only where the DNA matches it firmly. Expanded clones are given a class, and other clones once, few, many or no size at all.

cdr3_aa: CSAGAGSRPQHF
cdr3_nt: TGCAGTGCGGGGGCAGGGAGTAGGCCCCAGCATTTT
clone_size: -
d_call: -
j_call: TRBJ1-5
v_call: TRBV20-1

cdr3_aa: CSARVLGQSNQPQHF
cdr3_nt: TGCAGTGCTAGAGTCTTGGGACAGAGCAATCAGCCCCAGCATTTT
clone_size: many
d_call: TRBD1
j_call: TRBJ1-5
v_call: TRBV20-1

cdr3_aa: CASRGLAGAYKYNEQSF
cdr3_nt: TGTGCCAGCAGGGGACTAGCTGGGGCCTATAAGTACAATGAGCAGTCCTTC
clone_size: -
d_call: TRBD2
j_call: TRBJ2-1
v_call: TRBV6-1

cdr3_aa: CANSQSTRGFGMNTEAFF
cdr3_nt: TGCGCCAACAGCCAATCCACCAGGGGGTTCGGAATGAACACTGAAGCTTTCTTT
clone_size: -
d_call: TRBD1
j_call: TRBJ1-1
v_call: TRBV4-1

cdr3_aa: CASSLYEELFF
cdr3_nt: TGTGCCAGCAGCTTATATGAGGAGTTGTTTTTT
clone_size: -
d_call: -
j_call: TRBJ2-2
v_call: TRBV11-1

cdr3_aa: CASSLDAIIRGGGYTF
cdr3_nt: TGTGCCAGCAGCCTCGACGCCATTATTCGGGGGGGCGGCTACACCTTC
clone_size: few
d_call: -
j_call: TRBJ1-2
v_call: TRBV12-3/TRBV12-4

cdr3_aa: CASSLDLLTVPSPLHF
cdr3_nt: TGTGCCAGCAGCTTAGATTTGCTGACAGTTCCCTCACCCCTCCACTTT
clone_size: -
d_call: -
j_call: TRBJ1-6
v_call: TRBV11-2

cdr3_aa: CASSLEGATKNIQYF
cdr3_nt: TGTGCCAGCAGCCTCGAAGGGGCGACTAAAAACATTCAGTACTTC
clone_size: once
d_call: -
j_call: TRBJ2-4
v_call: TRBV11-2

cdr3_aa: CASSVEVWVGEDGYTF
cdr3_nt: TGTGCCAGCAGCGTAGAGGTCTGGGTGGGAGAAGATGGCTACACCTTC
clone_size: -
d_call: -
j_call: TRBJ1-2
v_call: TRBV9

cdr3_aa: CASSSAGTKETQYF
cdr3_nt: TGTGCCAGCAGCTCGGCGGGCACGAAAGAGACCCAGTACTTC
clone_size: once
d_call: -
j_call: TRBJ2-5
v_call: TRBV7-2

cdr3_aa: CANSPIQAKETQYF
cdr3_nt: TGTGCCAACAGCCCTATACAGGCGAAAGAGACCCAGTATTTC
clone_size: -
d_call: -
j_call: TRBJ2-5
v_call: TRBV11-2

cdr3_aa: CTTRGSGQGHYNEQFF
cdr3_nt: TGTACCACCCGTGGGTCGGGACAGGGGCACTATAATGAGCAGTTCTTC
clone_size: -
d_call: TRBD1
j_call: TRBJ2-1
v_call: TRBV24-1

cdr3_aa: CASSYWTSTGKETQYF
cdr3_nt: TGTGCCAGCAGTTACTGGACTTCGACAGGCAAAGAGACCCAGTACTTC
clone_size: many
d_call: -
j_call: TRBJ2-5
v_call: TRBV6-5